The 12 T cell receptor beta chains reported below all come from one sample, sequenced in a study of shared clonotypes between healthy human individuals. Method: immunoSEQ multiplex PCR; TCRdb's copy keeps in-frame clones and lacks some. The repertoire holds 1.4 million or so clones, 98% seen once, with 0.36% in the top ten. Sequenced: naive CD4+ T cells sorted from blood. Subset meaning: CD45RA+ positively selected. The receptor set was obtained from a man younger than 45 in good health.

The gene calls are TRBV7-6 and TRBJ2-6, with TRBD2 identical over 9 bases. The CDR3 spans 18 residues. Germline V gives CDR1 SGHVS, CDR2 FNYEAQ. The J segment lost 4 bases and the V segment lost 5 bases, leaving 12 bases of the junction unmatched. CDR3 residues: CASSPLAGPPTGANVLTF. DNA for the CDR3: TGTGCCAGCAGCCCCCTAGCGGGACCCCCGACGGGGGCCAACGTCCTGACTTTC.

This clone appeared a single time. V and J are TRBV10-2 and TRBJ2-1; 8 bases fit TRBD2. With V trimmed by 3 bases and J by 9 bases, 4 bases remained unmatched. Germline CDR1 WSHSY, CDR2 SAAADI. CDR3 length: 13 residues. The CDR3 sequence: CASSDAGGGEQFF. The CDR3 coding sequence is TGCGCCAGCAGTGATGCGGGAGGCGGTGAGCAGTTCTTC.

The chain combines TRBV5-1 with TRBJ2-3; TRBD2 matches at 13 bases. With V trimmed by 0 bases and J by 3 bases, 13 bases remained unmatched. Germline CDR1 reads SGHRS; CDR2 reads YFSETQ. The length of the CDR3 is 20 residues. For the CDR3, the DNA is TGCGCCAGCAGCTTGGAAGGGGGACAGCGGACTAGCGGGAGAACAGATACGCAGTATTTT. It codes for CASSLEGGQRTSGRTDTQYF.

This chain joins TRBV27 and TRBJ2-6, with unresolved D. This CDR3 is 12 amino acids long. Germline V CDR1 and CDR2: MNHEY, SMNVEV (reference sequence). Trimming cost V 6 bases and J 2 bases, with 2 bases left between them. The DNA for the CDR3 is TGTGCCAGCAGCGCTGGGGCCAACGTCCTGACTTTC. Translated: CASSAGANVLTF. The whole variable domain, remainder taken from reference TRBV27 and TRBJ2-6, is EAQVTQNPRYLITVTGKKLTVTCSQNMNHEYMSWYRQDPGLGLRQIYYSMNVEVTDKGDVPEGYKVSRKEKRNFPLILESPSPNQTSLYFCASSAGANVLTFGAGSRLTVL.

This chain links TRBV5-1 with TRBJ2-7; D possibly corresponds to TRBD1 (6 bases). The CDR3 is made up of 15 amino acids. V was clipped by 4 bases and J by 1 base, with 15 bases between them. CDR1 and CDR2 from the germline V gene are SGHRS and YFSETQ. The DNA for the CDR3 is TGCGCCAGCAGCGCCGGGACAATCCATTCCTACGAGCAGTACTTC. This translates into CASSAGTIHSYEQYF.

The CDR3 protein is CASSWESSGANVLTF. DNA of the CDR3: TGCGCCAGCAGCTGGGAGTCCTCTGGGGCCAACGTCCTGACTTTC. The V and J genes are TRBV5-1 and TRBJ2-6; maybe TRBD2 (5 bases). With 3 bases removed from V and 0 bases from J, the gap between germline ends came to 7 bases. The CDR3 contains 15 residues. Germline CDR1 is SGHRS and CDR2 is YFSETQ. The full variable domain, in which reference TRBV5-1 and TRBJ2-6 provide the parts outside the CDR3, is KAGVTQTPRYLIKTRGQQVTLSCSPISGHRSVSWYQQTPGQGLQFLFEYFSETQRNKGNFPGRFSGRQFSNSRSEMNVSTLELGDSALYLCASSWESSGANVLTFGAGSRLTVL.

The rearrangement uses TRBV4-1 and TRBJ2-7; weak D call: TRBD1 (5 bases). V was cut by 2 bases and J by 4 bases, with 21 bases left in between. Germline loops: CDR1 MGHRA, CDR2 YSYEKL. The CDR3 has 17 residues. CDR3 in amino acids: CASSQNTNQGVGYEQYF. CDR3 coding DNA: TGCGCCAGCAGCCAAAATACCAACCAAGGGGTAGGTTACGAGCAGTACTTC.

A word on this clone: At the DNA level, this CDR3 is encoded by other sequences in the same sample as well. The J gene is TRBJ2-3, the V gene TRBV18; D is undetermined. Trimming pared 6 bases from V and 5 bases from J, leaving 9 bases between. CDR1 is KGHSH, CDR2 LQKENI, per germline. The CDR3 extends over 12 amino acids. The CDR3 region has the DNA TGTGCCAGCTCGCCTCCCATAGATACGCAGTATTTT. It translates to CASSPPIDTQYF.

The genes are TRBV19 and TRBJ2-2; TRBD2 aligns across 8 bases. V was clipped by 5 bases and J by 6 bases; unmatched bases: 8. CDR1 is LNHDA and CDR2 is SQIVND in the germline V gene (reference sequence). This CDR3 is built from 15 residues. CDR3 nucleotides: TGTGCCAGTAGTCAAGCGGGAGAGGTTGCCGGGGAGCTGTTTTTT. This sequence encodes CASSQAGEVAGELFF.

This chain links TRBV7-8 with TRBJ2-1, with D uncertain. The CDR3 is 16 amino acids. Between the trimmed V and J ends, which lost 2 bases and 9 bases, there was a span of 20 bases. In germline, CDR1 is SGHVS, CDR2 FQNEAQ. In DNA form, the CDR3 reads TGTGCCAGCAGCTTATTCTTTCGCGCCAATTTAAGTGAGCAGTTCTTC. Translation: CASSLFFRANLSEQFF.

The chain combines TRBV29-1 with TRBJ2-1; 7 bases map to TRBD2. CDR3 size: 15 residues. Germline trimming cut 7 bases from V and 6 bases from J; bases unmatched to any gene: 15. Germline loops: CDR1 SQVTM, CDR2 ANQGSEA. In DNA, the CDR3 is TGCAGCGCGATCCACGGGACTAAGGGCGGCAATGAGCAGTTCTTC. This gives the protein CSAIHGTKGGNEQFF.

The chain joins TRBV4-1 to TRBJ2-7, with TRBD2 identical over 10 bases. CDR3 length equals 16 residues. V lost 4 bases to trimming and J lost 7 bases; unmatched junction nucleotides: 13. Germline V gene lookup returns CDR1 MGHRA and CDR2 YSYEKL. The CDR3 coding sequence is TGCGCCAGCAGCCCCCCTCGAGCGGGAGGGCCAAGGGAGCAGTACTTC. Protein: CASSPPRAGGPREQYF.